One sample yielded the 11 T cell receptor beta chains listed below, sequenced in a study of control samples from healthy donors and cancer patients (TCRdb year 2020). The library was generated by the immunoSEQ multiplex PCR assay. Imported from immuneACCESS, the table was reduced by TCRdb to in-frame sequences with V and J called. These copies leave out some clones; in studies compared against another copy, an unresolved V gene accounts for under half, and the cause of the remainder is not known. The sample table contains approximately 160,000 clones; only one count was recorded for roughly nine tenths of them. The top ten clonotypes cover 0.65% to 0.75% of the sample. The material sequenced was blood. These receptors were obtained from a woman under 40 in good health.

The V call is TRBV7-6, the J call TRBJ2-1, with no clear D. Germline-derived CDR1 and CDR2 are SGHVS and FNYEAQ. The CDR3 contains 12 residues. V was pared by 6 bases and J by 2 bases, with 5 bases between. The CDR3 nucleotides read TGTGCCAGCAGTTTACCCTACAATGAGCAGTTCTTC. This codes for CASSLPYNEQFF.

Here the CDR3 DNA reads TGTGCCAGCAGTCCCCAACAGGGGGGCGAGCAGTACTTC. Translation: CASSPQQGGEQYF. The V gene is TRBV19, the J gene TRBJ2-7; 8 bases align to TRBD1. The CDR3 spans 13 residues. V lost 9 bases, J lost 6 bases, and 10 bases stayed unmatched. Germline V gene lookup returns CDR1 LNHDA and CDR2 SQIVND (reference sequence).

The rearrangement joins TRBV19 to TRBJ1-6, with D hard to call. Germline CDR1 LNHDA, CDR2 SQIVND (reference sequence). The V gene lost 3 bases and the J gene lost 7 bases, with 4 bases spanning the gap. There are 12 residues in the CDR3. DNA of the CDR3: TGTGCCAGTAGTATTGGGAATTCACCCCTCCACTTT. It encodes CASSIGNSPLHF.

This rearrangement joins TRBV9 to TRBJ2-3; 7 bases map to TRBD2. The CDR3 consists of 17 residues. The J segment lost 2 bases and the V segment lost 0 bases, leaving 9 bases of the junction unmatched. Germline lookup yields CDR1 SGDLS and CDR2 YYNGEE. The CDR3 DNA reads TGTGCCAGCAGCGTAGATTACGGAGCGGGGTTCACAGATACGCAGTATTTT. As protein: CASSVDYGAGFTDTQYF.

The rearrangement joins TRBV2 to TRBJ1-5; possible D gene TRBD1, 6 bases. Trimming cost V 3 bases and J 3 bases, with 9 bases left between them. In germline, CDR1 is SNHLY, CDR2 FYNNEI. The CDR3 runs to 14 residues. In nucleotides, the CDR3 is TGTGCCAGCAGTGACAGGGGTCCCAATCAGCCCCAGCATTTT. Encoded protein: CASSDRGPNQPQHF.

J is TRBJ1-2 and V is TRBV19, with D perhaps matching TRBD1 (6 bases). There are 14 residues in the CDR3. Trimming shortened V by 4 bases and J by 6 bases, and 15 bases separated the two germline ends. Germline V gene sequence: CDR1 LNHDA, CDR2 SQIVND (reference sequence). The CDR3 nucleotides are TGTGCCAGTAGTAACTCCAGGGGAAGGGATGGCTACACCTTC. As protein: CASSNSRGRDGYTF.

The chain is built from TRBV6-2 or TRBV6-3 and TRBJ1-2; 7 bases align to TRBD1. The CDR3 loop spans 12 amino acids. Unmatched junction bases numbered 6, after V lost 5 bases and J lost 9 bases. From germline, CDR1 is MNHEY and CDR2 SVGEGT. CDR3 nucleotides: TGTGCCAGCAGTCAGGGGGACACGAGCTACACCTTC. This gives the protein CASSQGDTSYTF.

This chain links TRBV19 with TRBJ2-7; D is unclear. The V end lost 3 bases, the J end lost 7 bases, and 13 bases lay between the germline ends. Per the germline V gene, CDR1 is LNHDA and CDR2 is SQIVND (reference sequence). CDR3 length equals 13 residues. The CDR3 DNA is TGTGCCAGTAGTATGATTACAAAAGAAGAGCAGTACTTC. Its translation is CASSMITKEEQYF.

The rearrangement links TRBV2 to TRBJ2-1; tentatively, D is TRBD2 (6 bases). This CDR3 is 16 amino acids long. Per germline, CDR1 SNHLY and CDR2 FYNNEI. Trimming pared 8 bases from V and 3 bases from J, leaving 20 bases between. CDR3 region: CASSAGPPAGYNEQFF. The DNA of the CDR3 is TGTGCCAGCTCCGCGGGGCCTCCTGCCGGCTACAATGAGCAGTTCTTC.

The chain has TRBV18 and TRBJ2-7, with 7 bases identical to TRBD2. In germline, CDR1 is KGHSH, CDR2 LQKENI. The V gene end was trimmed by 2 bases and the J gene end by 2 bases; junction bases not matched to a gene: 0. This CDR3 has 13 amino acids. CDR3 nucleotides: TGTGCCAGCTCACCAGCGGGGGCCTACGAGCAGTACTTC. The encoded protein is CASSPAGAYEQYF.

The rearrangement uses TRBV7-3 and TRBJ2-1, with 12 positions matching TRBD2. Trimming removed 2 bases from V and 7 bases from J; junction bases left unmatched: 18. The CDR3 totals 20 residues. Germline CDR1 and CDR2: SGHTA and FQGTGA. This CDR3 reads CASSLLASGRAGEGRNEQFF. The DNA for the CDR3 is TGTGCCAGCAGCTTACTGGCTAGCGGGAGGGCCGGTGAAGGGCGGAATGAGCAGTTCTTC.